The 19 T cell receptor beta chains below all came from one sample that was sequenced in a study of blood T cell repertoires in COVID-19. Clones were read by immunoSEQ multiplex PCR, and TCRdb kept only the in-frame ones, dropping some. The sample holds tens of thousands of clones, more than 85% seen once. Sequencing used peripheral blood. Every receptor here comes from a man aged 45-65 years with acute or convalescent COVID-19.

The genes are TRBV3-1 (or the pseudogene TRBV3-2) and TRBJ2-3, with TRBD2 identical over 9 bases. CDR1 and CDR2 from the germline V gene are LGHDT and YNNKEL (reference sequence). The V gene end was trimmed by 1 base and the J gene end by 1 base; junction bases not matched to a gene: 3. The CDR3 is made up of 16 amino acids. The CDR3, as DNA: TGTGCCAGCAGCCAAGGCGGGGGGGCCGGCACAGATACGCAGTATTTT. It yields the protein CASSQGGGAGTDTQYF.

The V and J genes are TRBV30 and TRBJ2-5; 9 bases agree with TRBD1. The CDR3 loop spans 14 amino acids. Germline-derived CDR1 and CDR2 are GTSNPN and SVGIG (reference sequence). Losses at the gene ends were 1 base for V and 0 bases for J; bases not matched to a gene: 0. Written as DNA, the CDR3 is TGTGCCTGGAGTGGGACAGGGGACCAAGAGACCCAGTACTTC. Its protein is CAWSGTGDQETQYF. The entire variable domain, with the rest obtained from reference TRBV30 and TRBJ2-5, is as follows: SQTIHQWPATLVQPVGSPLSLECTVEGTSNPNLYWYRQAAGRGLQLLFYSVGIGQISSEVPQNLSASRPQDRQFILSSKKLLLSDSGFYLCAWSGTGDQETQYFGPGTRLLVL.

The rearrangement joins TRBV11-1 to TRBJ1-1; 7 nucleotides agree with TRBD1. Trimming at V came to 4 bases and at J to 5 bases, leaving 1 base not matched to a gene. Germline V gene data show CDR1 as SGHAT and CDR2 as FQDESV (reference sequence). This CDR3 has 12 residues. CDR3 amino acids: CASSSQGTEAFF. Here the CDR3 DNA reads TGTGCCAGCAGCTCACAGGGGACTGAAGCTTTCTTT.

J is TRBJ2-2 and V is TRBV19; D is possibly TRBD1 (5 bases). V was trimmed by 1 base and J by 4 bases, leaving 13 bases between them. Germline CDR1 and CDR2: LNHDA and SQIVND (reference sequence). There are 16 residues in the CDR3. The CDR3 DNA is TGTGCCAGTAGTATAGGTCCCCAGGGTGCCACCGGGGAGCTGTTTTTT. Encoded protein: CASSIGPQGATGELFF.

This chain uses TRBV9 with TRBJ2-5; TRBD1 might be the D (6 bases). This CDR3 contains 15 residues. Germline CDR1 reads SGDLS; CDR2 reads YYNGEE. V was clipped by 0 bases and J by 2 bases, with 11 bases between them. This CDR3 is CASSVGDISQETQYF. The CDR3 bases are TGTGCCAGCAGCGTAGGGGACATAAGTCAAGAGACCCAGTACTTC.

The gene calls are TRBV5-1 and TRBJ2-7; 12 positions match TRBD2. The CDR3 covers 17 residues. Per germline, CDR1 SGHRS and CDR2 YFSETQ. The junction had 13 bases not matched to a gene; V was cut back by 3 bases and J by 6 bases. The CDR3 is CASSWILAGGTSFEQYF. The DNA for the CDR3 is TGCGCCAGCAGCTGGATACTAGCGGGGGGCACCTCTTTCGAGCAGTACTTC.

J is TRBJ2-2 and V is TRBV11-3, with 7 positions matching TRBD1. CDR1 is SGHNT, CDR2 YENEEA, per germline. Trimming removed 5 bases from V and 5 bases from J; junction bases left unmatched: 5. The CDR3 spans 14 residues. CDR3 DNA sequence: TGTGCCAGCAGCCGGGACAGAGGAACCGGGGAGCTGTTTTTT. It translates to CASSRDRGTGELFF.

Only a few counts were recorded for this clone. This chain links TRBV7-3 with TRBJ2-7, with TRBD1 matching 10 bases. This CDR3 is 14 amino acids long. Germline CDR1 reads SGHTA; CDR2 reads FQGTGA. V gave up 6 bases and J gave up 7 bases; unmatched junction bases: 9. The CDR3 loop reads CASRSGTGASEQYF. Here the CDR3 DNA reads TGTGCCAGCAGGTCCGGGACAGGGGCGTCGGAGCAGTACTTC.

The gene calls are TRBV5-6 and TRBJ1-5; D uncertain. The germline V gene has CDR1 SGHDT and CDR2 YYEEEE. Trimming removed 4 bases from V and 0 bases from J, with 8 bases in between. CDR3 length: 14 residues. The CDR3 here is CASSLRGSNQPQHF. The CDR3 bases are TGTGCCAGCAGCCTGCGGGGTAGCAATCAGCCCCAGCATTTT.

This chain uses TRBV11-2 with TRBJ2-3; the D gene is possibly TRBD2 (6 bases). Germline lookup yields CDR1 SGHAT and CDR2 FQNNGV. The V gene lost 8 bases and the J gene lost 2 bases, with 11 bases spanning the gap. The CDR3 is made up of 13 amino acids. DNA of the CDR3: TGTGCCAGCGTCGGAGGGTACACAGATACGCAGTATTTT. Translating it yields CASVGGYTDTQYF. Using reference TRBV11-2 and TRBJ2-3 for the parts outside the CDR3, the full variable domain is EAGVAQSPRYKIIEKRQSVAFWCNPISGHATLYWYQQILGQGPKLLIQFQNNGVVDDSQLPKDRFSAERLKGVDSTLKIQPAKLEDSAVYLCASVGGYTDTQYFGPGTRLTVL.

The V call is TRBV29-1, the J call TRBJ2-1, with D possibly being TRBD2 (5 bases). Trimming removed 1 base from V and 9 bases from J, with 10 bases in between. CDR1 and CDR2 (germline): SQVTM, ANQGSEA. The length of the CDR3 is 12 residues. The CDR3 DNA reads as TGCAGCGTTGAAGCCCTCAGCGGTGAGCAGTTCTTC. This encodes CSVEALSGEQFF.

Here the CDR3 reads CASSIAAGGLTDTQYF. CDR3 coding DNA: TGCGCCAGCAGCATTGCGGCGGGGGGACTCACAGATACGCAGTATTTT. The chain recombines TRBV5-1 with TRBJ2-3; 8 bases map to TRBD2. The germline gives CDR1 SGHRS, CDR2 YFSETQ. The CDR3 is 16 residues long. The junction had 9 bases not matched to a gene; V was cut back by 4 bases and J by 2 bases.

The V and J genes are TRBV5-1 and TRBJ2-3, with TRBD2 matching 15 bases. The CDR3 is made up of 19 amino acids. V dropped 4 bases and J dropped 0; count of bases not matched to a gene: 9. CDR1 is SGHRS, CDR2 YFSETQ, per germline. CDR3 nucleotides: TGCGCCAGCAGCCCCCGGGGACTAGCGGGGGGACTTAGCACAGATACGCAGTATTTT. This codes for CASSPRGLAGGLSTDTQYF.

Only a few counts were recorded for this clone. The chain combines TRBV24-1 with TRBJ2-7, with TRBD1 matching over 10 bases. CDR3 length: 14 amino acids. Germline CDR1 is KGHDR and CDR2 is SFDVKD. The junction had 8 bases not matched to a gene; V was cut back by 9 bases and J by 4 bases. CDR3 protein: CATSPGQGLYEQYF. The CDR3 nucleotides are TGTGCCACCTCGCCGGGACAGGGGTTGTACGAGCAGTACTTC.

The V gene is TRBV2, the J gene TRBJ2-3, with TRBD2 matching 11 bases. V was pared by 7 bases and J by 2 bases, with 2 bases of the junction left unmatched. CDR3 size: 14 residues. CDR1 is SNHLY, CDR2 FYNNEI, per germline. The DNA of the CDR3 is TGTGCCAGCATAGCGGGGGGGCCCACAGATACGCAGTATTTT. It specifies CASIAGGPTDTQYF. Supplemented by reference TRBV2 and TRBJ2-3, the full variable domain reads EPEVTQTPSHQVTQMGQEVILRCVPISNHLYFYWYRQILGQKVEFLVSFYNNEISEKSEIFDDQFSVERPDGSNFTLKIRSTKLEDSAMYFCASIAGGPTDTQYFGPGTRLTVL.

This chain joins TRBV7-9 and TRBJ1-6; a weak D match, TRBD1 (6 bases). CDR3 size: 17 residues. Germline assignment: CDR1 SEHNR and CDR2 FQNEAQ (reference sequence). V dropped 3 bases and J dropped 3 bases, with 15 bases sitting between them. Here the CDR3 DNA reads TGTGCCAGCAGCTTGAGAGAAGGACAGCTCTATAATTCACCCCTCCACTTT. It is translated as CASSLREGQLYNSPLHF.

This clone was observed a few times. The V call is TRBV23-1, the J call TRBJ2-7, with 7 bases identical to TRBD1. TRBV23-1 is placed among ORFs of uncertain function. Trimming at V came to 1 base and at J to 4 bases, leaving 10 bases not matched to a gene. The CDR3 is 16 residues long. The CDR3 loop reads CASSQCWTGRLYEQYF. For the CDR3, the DNA is TGCGCCAGCAGTCAATGTTGGACAGGCCGATTGTACGAGCAGTACTTC.

This clone was picked up one time. This chain connects TRBV4-2 to TRBJ2-7; TRBD2 matches at 7 bases. The CDR3 has 15 residues. The V segment lost 9 bases and the J segment 0 bases; nucleotides outside the gene matches: 11. Germline V gene lookup returns CDR1 LGHNA and CDR2 YNFKEQ. The DNA for the CDR3 is TGTGCCAGTGGGAGCGGGACGGTCAACTCCTACGAGCAGTACTTC. This gives the protein CASGSGTVNSYEQYF.

The gene calls are TRBV7-2 and TRBJ2-7; D not certain. Trimming cost V 1 base and J 0 bases, with 13 bases left between them. Germline assignment: CDR1 SGHTA and CDR2 FQGNSA. The CDR3 has 16 residues. The CDR3, as DNA: TGTGCCAGCAGCTTAGGAGGTTCGGCGAGCTCCTACGAGCAGTACTTC. This sequence encodes CASSLGGSASSYEQYF.